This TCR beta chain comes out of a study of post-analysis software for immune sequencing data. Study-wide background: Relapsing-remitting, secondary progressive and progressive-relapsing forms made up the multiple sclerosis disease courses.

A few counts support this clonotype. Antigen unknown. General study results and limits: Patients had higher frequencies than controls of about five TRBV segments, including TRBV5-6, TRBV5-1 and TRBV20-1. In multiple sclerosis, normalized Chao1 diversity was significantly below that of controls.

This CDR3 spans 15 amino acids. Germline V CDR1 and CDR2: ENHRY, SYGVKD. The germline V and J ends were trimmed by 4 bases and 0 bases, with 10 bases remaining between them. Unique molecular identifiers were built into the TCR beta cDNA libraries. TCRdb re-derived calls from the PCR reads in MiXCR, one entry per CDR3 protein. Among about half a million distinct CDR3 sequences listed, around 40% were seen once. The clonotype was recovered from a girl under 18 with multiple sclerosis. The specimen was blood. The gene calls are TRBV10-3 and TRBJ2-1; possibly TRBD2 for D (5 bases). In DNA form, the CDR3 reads TGTGCCATCAGTGGGAGGCCTAGCTCCTACAATGAGCAGTTCTTC. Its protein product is CAISGRPSSYNEQFF.